This T cell receptor (beta chain) originates from a study of T cell repertoires in cytomegalovirus infection. About the study: Well-studied HLA-B-restricted epitopes and recently identified HLA-C-restricted epitopes of CMV were both used in the study. Whole-study results and caveats: Dominating the ex vivo response were HLA-C-restricted CMV-specific TCR beta clonotypes. Pooled public TCR beta family frequency picked out CMV carriers with the relevant HLA.

The J segment lost 10 bases and the V segment lost 8 bases, leaving 13 bases of the junction unmatched. This CDR3 contains 15 residues. TCRdb recomputed calls from the reads with MiXCR, one row per CDR3 protein. The sample contains 700,000 to 850,000 distinct CDR3 sequences, about 31% of which appear only once. In the case of this clonotype: Its antigen is undetermined.

This sample comprised cultured CD8+ T cells from PBMCs, obtained from culture after CMV antigen stimulation. The receptor was isolated from a human donor in good health (CMV status not recorded). Some clones in this sample may be carry-over from other donors' samples. The V and J genes are TRBV23-1 and TRBJ2-1; 11 nucleotides line up with TRBD1. TRBV23-1 is placed among ORFs of uncertain function. The CDR3 nucleotides read TGCGCCAGCTTCTTCCGGGACAGGGGGTCAAACGAGCAGTTCTTC. It codes for CASFFRDRGSNEQFF.